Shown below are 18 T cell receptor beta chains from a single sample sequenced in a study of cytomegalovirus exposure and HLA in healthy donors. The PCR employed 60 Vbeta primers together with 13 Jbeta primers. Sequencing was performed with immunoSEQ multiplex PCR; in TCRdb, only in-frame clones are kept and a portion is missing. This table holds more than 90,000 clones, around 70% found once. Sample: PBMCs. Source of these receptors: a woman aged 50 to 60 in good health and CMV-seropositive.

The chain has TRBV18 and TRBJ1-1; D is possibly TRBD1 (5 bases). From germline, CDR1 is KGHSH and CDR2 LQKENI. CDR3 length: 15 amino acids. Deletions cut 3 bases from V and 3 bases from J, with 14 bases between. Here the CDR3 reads CASSPIQGLDTEAFF. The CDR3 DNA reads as TGTGCCAGCTCACCTATTCAGGGTCTGGACACTGAAGCTTTCTTT.

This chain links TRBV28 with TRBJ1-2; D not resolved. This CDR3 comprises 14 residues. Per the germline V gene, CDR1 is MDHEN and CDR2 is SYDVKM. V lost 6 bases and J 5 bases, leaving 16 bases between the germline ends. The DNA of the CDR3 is TGTGCCAGCAGCCCCCATGACAAGAGTTATGGCTACACCTTC. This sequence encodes CASSPHDKSYGYTF.

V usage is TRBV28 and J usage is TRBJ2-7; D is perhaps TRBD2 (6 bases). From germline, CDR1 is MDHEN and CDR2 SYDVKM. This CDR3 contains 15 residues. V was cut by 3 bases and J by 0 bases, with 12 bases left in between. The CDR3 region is CASSFQRVTSYEQYF. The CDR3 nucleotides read TGTGCCAGCAGTTTTCAGCGGGTAACCTCCTACGAGCAGTACTTC.

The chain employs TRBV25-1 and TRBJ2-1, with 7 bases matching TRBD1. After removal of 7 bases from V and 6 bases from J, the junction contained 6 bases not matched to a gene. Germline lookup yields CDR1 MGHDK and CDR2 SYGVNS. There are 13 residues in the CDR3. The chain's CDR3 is CASTTGEVNEQFF. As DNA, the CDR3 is TGTGCCAGCACTACAGGGGAAGTCAATGAGCAGTTCTTC.

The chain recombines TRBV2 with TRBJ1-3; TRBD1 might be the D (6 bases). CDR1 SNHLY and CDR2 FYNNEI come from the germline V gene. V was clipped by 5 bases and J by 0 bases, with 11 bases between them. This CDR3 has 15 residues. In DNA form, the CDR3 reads TGTGCCAGCAGTCGGGACAACCCCTCTGGAAACACCATATATTTT. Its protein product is CASSRDNPSGNTIYF.

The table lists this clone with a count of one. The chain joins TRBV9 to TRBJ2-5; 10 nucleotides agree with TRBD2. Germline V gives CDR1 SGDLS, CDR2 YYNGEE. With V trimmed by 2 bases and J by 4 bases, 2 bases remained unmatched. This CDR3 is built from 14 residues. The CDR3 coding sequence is TGTGCCAGCAGCGTTCTAGCGGGGGCAGAGACCCAGTACTTC. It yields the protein CASSVLAGAETQYF.

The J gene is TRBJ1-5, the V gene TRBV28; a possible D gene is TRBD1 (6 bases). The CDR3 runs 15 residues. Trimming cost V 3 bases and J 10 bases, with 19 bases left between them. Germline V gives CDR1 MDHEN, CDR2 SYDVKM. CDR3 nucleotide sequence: TGTGCCAGCAGTTTCGGTTGGGCTCAGGGGCACCCCCAGCATTTT. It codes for CASSFGWAQGHPQHF.

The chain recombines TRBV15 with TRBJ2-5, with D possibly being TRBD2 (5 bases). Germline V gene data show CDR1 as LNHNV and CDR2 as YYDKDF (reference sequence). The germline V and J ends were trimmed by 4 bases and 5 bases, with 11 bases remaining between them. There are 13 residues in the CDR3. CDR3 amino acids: CATSNGVQETQYF. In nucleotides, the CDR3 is TGTGCCACCAGCAACGGGGTTCAGGAGACCCAGTACTTC.

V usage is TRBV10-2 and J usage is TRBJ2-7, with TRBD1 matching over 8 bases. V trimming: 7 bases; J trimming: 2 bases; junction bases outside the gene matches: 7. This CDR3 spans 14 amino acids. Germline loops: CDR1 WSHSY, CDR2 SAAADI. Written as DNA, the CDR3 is TGCGCCAGCATCCAGGGGGCAGGAGCCTACGAGCAGTACTTC. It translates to CASIQGAGAYEQYF.

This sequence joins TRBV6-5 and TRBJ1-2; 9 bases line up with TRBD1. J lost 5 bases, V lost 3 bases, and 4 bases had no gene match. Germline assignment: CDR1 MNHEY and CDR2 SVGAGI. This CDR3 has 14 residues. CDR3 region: CASSYRTGEYGYTF. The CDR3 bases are TGTGCCAGCAGTTATAGGACAGGGGAATATGGCTACACCTTC.

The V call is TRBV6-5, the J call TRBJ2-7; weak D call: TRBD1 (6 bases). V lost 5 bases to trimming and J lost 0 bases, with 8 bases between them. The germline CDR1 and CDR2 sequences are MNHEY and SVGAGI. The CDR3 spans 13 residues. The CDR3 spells CASSRQASYEQYF. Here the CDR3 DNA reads TGTGCCAGCAGTCGACAGGCCTCCTACGAGCAGTACTTC.

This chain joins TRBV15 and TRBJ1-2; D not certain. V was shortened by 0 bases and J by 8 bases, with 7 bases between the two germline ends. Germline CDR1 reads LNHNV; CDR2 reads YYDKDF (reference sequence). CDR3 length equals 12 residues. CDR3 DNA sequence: TGTGCCACCAGCAGAGATCGGTTCGGCTACACCTTC. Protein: CATSRDRFGYTF.

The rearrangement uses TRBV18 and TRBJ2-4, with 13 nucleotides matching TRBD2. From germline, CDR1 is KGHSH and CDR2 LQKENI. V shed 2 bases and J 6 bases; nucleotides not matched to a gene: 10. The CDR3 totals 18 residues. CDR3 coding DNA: TGTGCCAGCTCACCAGCTGGACTAGCGGGAGCGAATGGAAACATTCAGTACTTC. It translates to CASSPAGLAGANGNIQYF.

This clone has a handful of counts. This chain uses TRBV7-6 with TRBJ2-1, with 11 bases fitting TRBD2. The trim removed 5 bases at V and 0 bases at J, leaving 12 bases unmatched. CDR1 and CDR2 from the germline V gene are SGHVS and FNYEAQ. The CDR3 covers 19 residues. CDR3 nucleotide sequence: TGTGCCAGCAGCCCCGGGCTAGCGGGAGGCATTAGCTCCTACAATGAGCAGTTCTTC. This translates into CASSPGLAGGISSYNEQFF.

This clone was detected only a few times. CDR3 loop: CSALDSPRNTEAFF. DNA of the CDR3: TGCAGCGCTTTGGACAGCCCGAGGAACACTGAAGCTTTCTTT. The chain uses TRBV29-1 and TRBJ1-1, with D perhaps TRBD1 (6 bases). The CDR3 runs to 14 residues. Trimming stripped 7 bases from V and 1 base from J, with 16 bases between. CDR1 SQVTM and CDR2 ANQGSEA come from the germline V gene.

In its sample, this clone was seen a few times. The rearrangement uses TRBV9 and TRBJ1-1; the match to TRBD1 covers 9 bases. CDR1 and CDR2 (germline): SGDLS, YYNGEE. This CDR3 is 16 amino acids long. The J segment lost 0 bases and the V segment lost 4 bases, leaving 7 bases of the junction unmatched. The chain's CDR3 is CASSPRGQGMNTEAFF. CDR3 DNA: TGTGCCAGCAGCCCCCGAGGACAGGGGATGAACACTGAAGCTTTCTTT.

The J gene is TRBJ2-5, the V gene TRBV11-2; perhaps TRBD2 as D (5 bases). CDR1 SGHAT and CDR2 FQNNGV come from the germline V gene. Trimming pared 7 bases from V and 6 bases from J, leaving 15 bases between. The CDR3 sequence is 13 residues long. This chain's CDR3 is CASTYSGEKTQYF. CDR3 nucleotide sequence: TGTGCCAGCACATACTCCGGGGAAAAGACCCAGTACTTC.

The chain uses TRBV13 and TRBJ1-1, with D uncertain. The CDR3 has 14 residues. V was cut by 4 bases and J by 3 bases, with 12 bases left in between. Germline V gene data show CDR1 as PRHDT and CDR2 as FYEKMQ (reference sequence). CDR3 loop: CASSSRGGYTEAFF. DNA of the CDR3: TGTGCCAGCAGCTCTCGAGGTGGGTACACTGAAGCTTTCTTT.